Below, 2 T cell receptor beta chains from the same sample are listed, as sequenced in a study of CD8 T cells in Susac syndrome. cDNA came from around 0.54 to 1 ug RNA primed by random hexamers. From the immunoSEQ multiplex PCR reads, TCRdb called clonotypes with MiXCR, one entry per CDR3 protein. Altogether some 250,000 distinct CDR3 sequences are present, about 96% being singletons, with the ten largest covering 0.1%. The sequenced material came from CD4+ T cells from PBMCs. These receptors all stem from a human donor with Susac syndrome.

The chain recombines TRBV9 with TRBJ2-5, with 9 bases identical to TRBD1. The junction had 6 bases not matched to a gene; V was cut back by 2 bases and J by 7 bases. This CDR3 spans 14 amino acids. Germline V gene sequence: CDR1 SGDLS, CDR2 YYNGEE. The CDR3 is CASSVAGQGVTQYF. CDR3 DNA: TGTGCCAGCAGCGTGGCGGGACAGGGTGTGACCCAGTACTTC.

As DNA, the CDR3 is TGTGCCACCAGTGATCAAAGCGGAGAGACCCAGTACTTC. Its protein product is CATSDQSGETQYF. J is TRBJ2-5 and V is TRBV24-1, with a tentative D call TRBD2 (5 bases). The V end lost 3 bases, the J end lost 4 bases, and 8 bases lay between the germline ends. The CDR3 loop spans 13 amino acids. CDR1 KGHDR and CDR2 SFDVKD come from the germline V gene.